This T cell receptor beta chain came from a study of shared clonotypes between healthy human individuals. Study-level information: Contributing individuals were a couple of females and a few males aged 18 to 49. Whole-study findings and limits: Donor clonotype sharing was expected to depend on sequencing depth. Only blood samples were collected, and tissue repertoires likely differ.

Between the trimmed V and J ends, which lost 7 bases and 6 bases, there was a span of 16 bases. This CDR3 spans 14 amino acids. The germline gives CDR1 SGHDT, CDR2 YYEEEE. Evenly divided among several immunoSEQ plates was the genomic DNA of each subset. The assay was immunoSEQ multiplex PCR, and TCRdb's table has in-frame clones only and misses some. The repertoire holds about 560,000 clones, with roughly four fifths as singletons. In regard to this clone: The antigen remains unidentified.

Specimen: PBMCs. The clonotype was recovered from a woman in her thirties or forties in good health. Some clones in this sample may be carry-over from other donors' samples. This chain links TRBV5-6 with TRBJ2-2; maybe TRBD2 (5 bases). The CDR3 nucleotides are TGTGCCAGCGGATGGGGTCTAGCCTCCGGGGAGCTGTTTTTT. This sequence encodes CASGWGLASGELFF.